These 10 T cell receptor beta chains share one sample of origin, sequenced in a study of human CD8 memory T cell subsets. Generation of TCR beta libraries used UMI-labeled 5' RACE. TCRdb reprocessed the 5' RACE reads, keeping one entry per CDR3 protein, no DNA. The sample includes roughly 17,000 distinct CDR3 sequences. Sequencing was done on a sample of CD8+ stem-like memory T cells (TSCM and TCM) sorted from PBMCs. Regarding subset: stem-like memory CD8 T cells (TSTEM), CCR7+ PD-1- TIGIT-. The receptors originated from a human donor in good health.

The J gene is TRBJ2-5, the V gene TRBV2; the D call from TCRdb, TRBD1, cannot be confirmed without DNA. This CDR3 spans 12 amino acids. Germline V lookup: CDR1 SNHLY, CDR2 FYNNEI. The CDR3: CASRGQQETQYF.

This CDR3 reads CASSQDRAVTGELFF. V is TRBV7-2 and J is TRBJ2-2; TCRdb's assignment of TRBD1 cannot be checked, as there is no DNA. This CDR3 is 15 amino acids long. CDR1 is SGHTA, CDR2 FQGNSA, per germline.

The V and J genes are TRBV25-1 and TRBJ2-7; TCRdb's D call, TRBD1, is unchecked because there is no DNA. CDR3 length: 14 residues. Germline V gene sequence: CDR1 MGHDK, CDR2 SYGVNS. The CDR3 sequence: CASSGGTGSYEQYF.

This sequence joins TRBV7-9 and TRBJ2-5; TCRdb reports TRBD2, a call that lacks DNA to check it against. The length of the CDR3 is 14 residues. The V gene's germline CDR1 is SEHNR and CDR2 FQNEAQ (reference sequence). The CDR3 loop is CASSPGGPQETQYF.

CDR3 sequence reads: CASSLWTSGTYEQYF. The V gene is TRBV5-4, the J gene TRBJ2-7; lacking DNA, the TRBD2 call made by TCRdb goes unchecked. Germline V gives CDR1 SGHNT, CDR2 YYREEE (reference sequence). This CDR3 comprises 15 residues.

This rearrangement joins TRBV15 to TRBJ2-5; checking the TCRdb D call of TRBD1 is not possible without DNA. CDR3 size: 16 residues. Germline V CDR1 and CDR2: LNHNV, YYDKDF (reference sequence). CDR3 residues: CATSRDGTGASETQYF.

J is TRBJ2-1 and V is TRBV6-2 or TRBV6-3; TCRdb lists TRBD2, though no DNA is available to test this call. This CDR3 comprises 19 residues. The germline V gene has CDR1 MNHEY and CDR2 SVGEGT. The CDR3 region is CASSYPIHGLAGDRNEQFF.

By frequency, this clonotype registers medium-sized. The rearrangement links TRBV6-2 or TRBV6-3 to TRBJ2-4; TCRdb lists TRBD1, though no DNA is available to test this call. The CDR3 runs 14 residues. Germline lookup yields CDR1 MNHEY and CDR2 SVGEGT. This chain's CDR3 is CASSWGAVKNIQYF.

The CDR3 region is CASSAQPYEQYF. The chain uses TRBV6-6 and TRBJ2-7. Per the germline V gene, CDR1 is MNHNY and CDR2 is SVGAGI (reference sequence). This CDR3 spans 12 amino acids.

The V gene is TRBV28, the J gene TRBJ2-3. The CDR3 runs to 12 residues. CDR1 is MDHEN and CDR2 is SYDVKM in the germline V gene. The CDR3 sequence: CATAKVTDTQYF.